These T cell receptor beta chains were read from a single sample in a study of blood T cell repertoires in COVID-19. Here immunoSEQ multiplex PCR was the method, and the copy in TCRdb shows in-frame clones only, minus some. The sample holds a few hundred thousand clones, 65% to 90% seen once. The sample comprised PBMCs or T cells enriched from blood (not recorded which). These receptors all stem from a woman between 35 and 50 years old with acute COVID-19. Both conserved end residues are part of each CDR3. Each record gives: V gene, J gene, D gene, CDR3 protein, CDR3 DNA. The D gene is left open where the match is weak.

V gene: TRBV5-1; J gene: TRBJ2-5; D gene: TRBD2; CDR3 protein: CASSPGTTQETQYF; CDR3 DNA: TGCGCCAGCAGCCCCGGGACTACCCAAGAGACCCAGTACTTC
V gene: TRBV27; J gene: TRBJ2-4; D gene: TRBD2; CDR3 protein: CASSWLAGNIQYF; CDR3 DNA: TGTGCCAGCAGTTGGCTAGCGGGAAACATTCAGTACTTC
V gene: TRBV14; J gene: TRBJ2-1; D gene: TRBD1; CDR3 protein: CASSLTGGSEQFF; CDR3 DNA: TGTGCCAGCAGCCTGACAGGGGGCAGTGAGCAGTTCTTC
V gene: TRBV7-6; J gene: TRBJ2-7; D gene: TRBD2; CDR3 protein: CASSPTPTSGYTYEQYF; CDR3 DNA: TGTGCCAGCAGCCCCACCCCAACTAGCGGATATACCTACGAGCAGTACTTC
V gene: TRBV28; J gene: TRBJ2-7; D gene: TRBD2; CDR3 protein: CASSLGGAGLAGGPIYEQYF; CDR3 DNA: TGTGCCAGCAGTTTAGGGGGCGCGGGTCTAGCGGGAGGACCCATCTACGAGCAGTACTTC
V gene: TRBV2; J gene: TRBJ1-6; D gene: TRBD1; CDR3 protein: CASSVPGQGSPLHF; CDR3 DNA: TGTGCCAGCAGTGTCCCGGGACAGGGGTCACCCCTCCACTTT
V gene: TRBV5-8; J gene: TRBJ1-1; D gene: .; CDR3 protein: CAPRRGVEAFF; CDR3 DNA: TGTGCCCCTAGGAGGGGAGTTGAAGCTTTCTTT
V gene: TRBV25-1; J gene: TRBJ1-2; D gene: TRBD1; CDR3 protein: CASRGPGQGNGYTF; CDR3 DNA: TGTGCCAGCAGAGGACCGGGACAGGGGAATGGCTACACCTTC
V gene: TRBV28; J gene: TRBJ2-1; D gene: TRBD1; CDR3 protein: CASSFPGQGGGEQFF; CDR3 DNA: TGTGCCAGCAGTTTCCCCGGACAGGGGGGAGGGGAGCAGTTCTTC
V gene: TRBV2; J gene: TRBJ2-7; D gene: TRBD1; CDR3 protein: CASRSRDSSYEQYF; CDR3 DNA: TGTGCCAGCAGAAGCCGGGACAGCTCCTACGAGCAGTACTTC
V gene: TRBV3-1/TRBV3-2; J gene: TRBJ2-2; D gene: .; CDR3 protein: CASSQGPINTGELFF; CDR3 DNA: TGTGCCAGCAGCCAAGGTCCTATAAACACCGGGGAGCTGTTTTTT
V gene: TRBV28; J gene: TRBJ1-1; D gene: .; CDR3 protein: CASSRTTGLGTEAFF; CDR3 DNA: TGTGCCAGCAGTCGTACAACAGGTTTGGGCACTGAAGCTTTCTTT
V gene: TRBV7-9; J gene: TRBJ1-2; D gene: .; CDR3 protein: CASSLGAGSWGYTF; CDR3 DNA: TGTGCCAGCAGCTTAGGAGCAGGGTCGTGGGGCTACACCTTC
V gene: TRBV19; J gene: TRBJ2-3; D gene: TRBD2; CDR3 protein: CASSMRGGVAGRTDTQYF; CDR3 DNA: TGTGCCAGTAGTATGAGGGGCGGCGTAGCGGGAAGGACAGATACGCAGTATTTT